This passage covers 32 T cell receptor beta chains from one sample sequenced in a study of CD8 T cells in ankylosing spondylitis. MiXCR, run by TCRdb on the 5' RACE reads, gives a single entry per CDR3 protein. There are around 300,000 distinct CDR3 sequences in the sample; over 12% occur only once, and 0.85% to 1.4% lies in the top ten. Sequenced sample: blood, either unsorted or a sorted T cell fraction (not recorded which). The source is a male donor with ankylosing spondylitis or in good health (not recorded which).

The chain recombines TRBV5-1 with TRBJ2-7, with D perhaps assigned TRBD1 or TRBD2 (5 bases each). The CDR3 has 16 amino acids. Trimming took off 0 bases at V and 0 bases at J, with 13 bases between the two ends. Looked up from germline, CDR1 is SGHRS and CDR2 is YFSETQ. CDR3 sequence reads: CASSLGGAGYSYEQYF. Written as DNA, the CDR3 is TGCGCCAGCAGCTTGGGAGGGGCAGGGTACTCCTACGAGCAGTACTTC.

This clonotype was counted between two and nine times. The CDR3, as DNA: TGTGCCAGCACCAATCCCCTGGGGCAGGGTAGGGACACCGGGGAGCTGTTTTTT. Its protein is CASTNPLGQGRDTGELFF. The chain links TRBV11-2 to TRBJ2-2; tentative D call: TRBD1 (5 bases). V was trimmed by 7 bases and J by 3 bases, leaving 24 bases between them. This CDR3 comprises 18 residues. Per germline, CDR1 SGHAT and CDR2 FQNNGV.

This clonotype was observed a few times. J is TRBJ2-1 and V is TRBV5-1; no clear D gene. The length of the CDR3 is 15 residues. Germline loops: CDR1 SGHRS, CDR2 YFSETQ. Trimming removed 0 bases at V and 10 bases at J, with 17 bases between. CDR3 coding DNA: TGCGCCAGCAGCTTGGACAGCTCCCGGTCAGTGGAGCAGTTCTTC. As protein: CASSLDSSRSVEQFF.

This clonotype was seen only a few times. Germline and junction disagree at one end, which may indicate a read error. CDR3 amino acids: CASIQSEGSYNEQFF. CDR3 coding DNA: TGTGCCAGCATCCAAAGTGAGGGGAGCTACAATGAGCAGTTCTTC. The chain has TRBV4-2 and TRBJ2-1; D may correspond to TRBD1 or TRBD2 (5 bases each). Germline values: CDR1 LGHNA, CDR2 YNFKEQ. The CDR3 contains 15 residues.

The rearrangement uses TRBV5-1 and TRBJ1-2; D unclear. CDR1 and CDR2 from the germline V gene are SGHRS and YFSETQ. The CDR3 is 15 amino acids. V lost 2 bases to trimming and J lost 2 bases, with 13 bases between them. In nucleotides, the CDR3 is TGCGCCAGCAGCTTCTCTGGCAGAGACAACTATGGCTACACCTTC. Translation: CASSFSGRDNYGYTF.

The V gene is TRBV12-3 or TRBV12-4, the J gene TRBJ2-3, with 7 positions matching TRBD1. There are 14 residues in the CDR3. Trimming took 5 bases from V and 2 from J; bases not matched to a gene: 4. CDR3 in DNA: TGTGCCAGCAGTGTAAAGGGGGCCACAGATACGCAGTATTTT. As protein: CASSVKGATDTQYF.

This chain connects TRBV5-1 to TRBJ1-5, with 10 bases matching TRBD1. This CDR3 has 14 amino acids. Germline CDR1 reads SGHRS; CDR2 reads YFSETQ. The J segment lost 6 bases and the V segment lost 4 bases, leaving 4 bases of the junction unmatched. The CDR3 loop reads CASSRDRGGQPQHF. As DNA, the CDR3 is TGCGCCAGCAGCCGGGACAGGGGTGGTCAGCCCCAGCATTTT.

This clonotype was seen a handful of times. V usage is TRBV7-9 and J usage is TRBJ2-7; D possibly uses TRBD1 or TRBD2 (6 bases each). The CDR3 consists of 14 residues. Germline CDR1 reads SEHNR; CDR2 reads FQNEAQ (reference sequence). The V end lost 0 bases, the J end lost 3 bases, and 9 bases lay between the germline ends. CDR3 sequence reads: CASSLAGGHYEQYF. The CDR3 nucleotides are TGTGCCAGCAGCTTAGCGGGGGGACACTACGAGCAGTACTTC.

The sample holds many counts of this clonotype. Compared with germline, one end of the junction differs, possibly owing to a read error. The genes are TRBV6-4 and TRBJ2-7; TRBD1 agrees at 9 bases. CDR3 length: 16 residues. In germline, CDR1 is MRHNA, CDR2 SNTAGT. This CDR3 reads CASSALSPGQGFVEHF. The DNA for the CDR3 is TGTGCCAGCAGTGCATTATCGCCGGGACAGGGTTTTGTGGAGCACTTC.

This clonotype was seen more than once but under ten times. This chain uses TRBV20-1 with TRBJ2-3, with 8 bases aligning to TRBD2. The CDR3 is 17 amino acids. J was trimmed by 1 base and V by 5 bases; bases with no gene match: 14. The germline V gene has CDR1 DFQATT and CDR2 SNEGSKA (reference sequence). The chain's CDR3 is CSAEAPSGAGGTDTQYF. CDR3 DNA sequence: TGCAGTGCTGAGGCCCCCTCGGGAGCGGGAGGCACAGATACGCAGTATTTT.

This clonotype was recorded a few times. This sequence joins TRBV20-1 and TRBJ2-5; possibly TRBD1 for D (5 bases). V was shortened by 6 bases and J by 9 bases, with 20 bases between the two germline ends. Germline V gene sequence: CDR1 DFQATT, CDR2 SNEGSKA (reference sequence). The CDR3 length is 13 residues. Written as DNA, the CDR3 is TGCAGTGCCCACCGTAGTGACCAAGGGGCCCAGTACTTC. Its translation: CSAHRSDQGAQYF.

In its sample, this clonotype was seen a few times. This chain connects TRBV19 to TRBJ1-5; no reliable D call. CDR1 is LNHDA and CDR2 is SQIVND in the germline V gene (reference sequence). The CDR3 has 14 residues. With 4 bases removed from V and 3 bases from J, the gap between germline ends came to 10 bases. The CDR3: CASSTAGANQPQHF. CDR3 sequence (DNA): TGTGCCAGTAGTACCGCGGGCGCCAATCAGCCCCAGCATTTT. The full variable domain, its missing parts supplied by reference TRBV19 and TRBJ1-5, is DGGITQSPKYLFRKEGQNVTLSCEQNLNHDAMYWYRQDPGQGLRLIYYSQIVNDFQKGDIAEGYSVSREKKESFPLTVTSAQKNPTAFYLCASSTAGANQPQHFGDGTRLSIL.

This clonotype was detected only a few times. The V and J genes are TRBV18 and TRBJ2-5; 10 bases fit TRBD2. This CDR3 has 16 residues. V lost 1 base and J lost 5; bases outside the gene matches: 7. Germline lookup yields CDR1 KGHSH and CDR2 LQKENI. Here the CDR3 DNA reads TGTGCCAGCTCACCACAGCGGGAGGGCCACTCGGAGACCCAGTACTTC. Translated, it gives CASSPQREGHSETQYF.

There are a few counts of this clonotype. The chain uses TRBV20-1 and TRBJ2-4; D may be TRBD1 (5 bases). Trimming left V 7 bases short and J 3 bases short, with 10 bases between. The germline V gene encodes CDR1 DFQATT and CDR2 SNEGSKA (reference sequence). There are 12 residues in the CDR3. The CDR3 nucleotides read TGCAGTGGTGACAGTGGCAAAAACATTCAGTACTTC. Translation gives CSGDSGKNIQYF.

This clonotype appeared a few times. V gene TRBV10-3 combines with J gene TRBJ2-1; TRBD2 agrees at 9 bases. Trimming at V came to 6 bases and at J to 3 bases, leaving 3 bases not matched to a gene. Per germline, CDR1 ENHRY and CDR2 SYGVKD. The CDR3 covers 14 residues. Here the CDR3 DNA reads TGTGCCATCAGCATTAGCGGGAGCTACAATGAGCAGTTCTTC. Amino acids: CAISISGSYNEQFF.

The J gene is TRBJ2-4, the V gene TRBV20-1, with D unresolved. CDR1 is DFQATT, CDR2 SNEGSKA, per germline (reference sequence). CDR3 length: 12 amino acids. The germline V and J ends were trimmed by 6 bases and 9 bases, with 15 bases remaining between them. Here the CDR3 reads CSALDRGSIQYF. CDR3 bases: TGCAGTGCCCTAGATCGTGGAAGCATTCAGTACTTC.

This chain connects TRBV10-3 to TRBJ1-1; D gene ambiguous. Between the trimmed V and J ends, which lost 8 bases and 5 bases, there was a span of 9 bases. This CDR3 has 11 residues. CDR1 is ENHRY, CDR2 SYGVKD, per germline. CDR3 region: CAIPDGTEAFF. Here the CDR3 DNA reads TGTGCCATCCCGGATGGAACTGAAGCTTTCTTT.

V is TRBV29-1 and J is TRBJ2-1; 12 nucleotides match TRBD2. Germline V gene lookup returns CDR1 SQVTM and CDR2 ANQGSEA. With 5 bases clipped from V and 7 bases from J, the junction kept 12 bases outside the gene matches. The CDR3 runs to 16 residues. The CDR3 sequence: CSVRNSASGRVNEQFF. DNA for the CDR3: TGCAGCGTTCGTAACTCGGCTAGCGGGAGGGTAAATGAGCAGTTCTTC.

The chain couples TRBV5-1 to TRBJ2-3; 8 bases are a match to TRBD1. Trimming took 2 bases from V and 5 from J; bases not matched to a gene: 10. This CDR3 is built from 16 residues. Looked up from germline, CDR1 is SGHRS and CDR2 is YFSETQ. CDR3 loop: CASSLGLQGAGDTQYF. CDR3 nucleotide sequence: TGCGCCAGCAGCTTAGGACTCCAGGGGGCTGGAGATACGCAGTATTTT.

The rearrangement uses TRBV9 and TRBJ2-1; 12 positions match TRBD2. The CDR3 totals 18 residues. With 3 bases clipped from V and 9 bases from J, the junction kept 16 bases outside the gene matches. Germline V gene lookup returns CDR1 SGDLS and CDR2 YYNGEE. CDR3 coding DNA: TGTGCCAGCAGCGCAGGGCATGGTGGGACTAGCGGGCGGAGTGAGCAGTTCTTC. It yields the protein CASSAGHGGTSGRSEQFF.

This clonotype was seen a handful of times. The genes are TRBV20-1 and TRBJ1-1; D gene uncertain. The CDR3 contains 14 residues. Germline values: CDR1 DFQATT, CDR2 SNEGSKA (reference sequence). Trimming stripped 6 bases from V and 1 base from J, with 15 bases between. CDR3 DNA: TGCAGTGCCAAGTTTCGGGCCCAGAACACTGAAGCTTTCTTT. Amino acid sequence: CSAKFRAQNTEAFF.

This clonotype turned up a few times. CDR3 sequence reads: CASGLSPTNYEQYF. The DNA of the CDR3 is TGTGCTAGTGGTTTGTCCCCTACCAACTACGAGCAGTACTTC. The chain links TRBV12-5 to TRBJ2-7; no definite D call. Trimming shortened V by 2 bases and J by 3 bases, and 11 bases separated the two germline ends. The CDR3 is 14 residues long. The germline V gene encodes CDR1 LGHNT and CDR2 FRNRAP.

This clonotype turned up a few times. The V call is TRBV28, the J call TRBJ2-1; perhaps TRBD2 as D (6 bases). Germline values: CDR1 MDHEN, CDR2 SYDVKM. The CDR3 has 13 residues. V lost 10 bases to trimming and J lost 3 bases, with 13 bases between them. The DNA for the CDR3 is TGTGCCACTACCGGACTAATCTACAATGAGCAGTTCTTC. It codes for CATTGLIYNEQFF.

This clonotype has only a few counts. The chain combines TRBV11-2 with TRBJ2-7; D is perhaps TRBD2 (5 bases). The V end lost 5 bases, the J end lost 4 bases, and 24 bases lay between the germline ends. The germline V gene encodes CDR1 SGHAT and CDR2 FQNNGV. The length of the CDR3 is 17 residues. CDR3 sequence reads: CASSPTFVLRGKYEQYF. The CDR3 bases are TGTGCCAGCAGCCCAACCTTCGTCCTTCGGGGAAAATACGAGCAGTACTTC. Combining the CDR3 with reference TRBV11-2 and TRBJ2-7 gives the whole variable domain EAGVAQSPRYKIIEKRQSVAFWCNPISGHATLYWYQQILGQGPKLLIQFQNNGVVDDSQLPKDRFSAERLKGVDSTLKIQPAKLEDSAVYLCASSPTFVLRGKYEQYFGPGTRLTVT.

The chain joins TRBV5-1 to TRBJ2-3; possible D gene TRBD2, 6 bases. Trimming took 3 bases from V and 0 from J, leaving 11 bases between them. Germline V gene sequence: CDR1 SGHRS, CDR2 YFSETQ. The CDR3 sequence is 15 residues long. Here the CDR3 DNA reads TGCGCCAGCAGCTCTTCTAGCGTTAGCACAGATACGCAGTATTTT. Encoded protein: CASSSSSVSTDTQYF.

This clonotype was counted a few times. The CDR3 reads CASSTPGLAGEQYF. For the CDR3, the DNA is TGCGCCAGCAGCACGCCGGGACTAGCAGGGGAGCAGTACTTC. The V call is TRBV5-1, the J call TRBJ2-7; 9 positions agree with TRBD2. V lost 4 bases, J lost 7 bases, and 9 bases stayed unmatched. The CDR3 runs 14 residues. Germline CDR1 SGHRS, CDR2 YFSETQ.

The chain is built from TRBV3-1 and TRBJ2-1; tentative D call: TRBD2 (6 bases). CDR1 LGHDT and CDR2 YNNKEL come from the germline V gene (reference sequence). Trimming stripped 0 bases from V and 4 bases from J, with 19 bases between. The CDR3 runs 18 residues. The CDR3 nucleotides read TGTGCCAGCAGCCAAGATTGGGGCGGGGCTAGCATGTACAATGAGCAGTTCTTC. This encodes CASSQDWGGASMYNEQFF.

The chain combines TRBV5-1 with TRBJ2-1, with D uncertain. Trimming pared 0 bases from V and 1 base from J, leaving 8 bases between. This CDR3 has 15 residues. The germline gives CDR1 SGHRS, CDR2 YFSETQ. CDR3 protein: CASSLEVRSYNEQFF. The CDR3 DNA reads TGCGCCAGCAGCTTGGAGGTCAGATCCTACAATGAGCAGTTCTTC. The full variable domain, rest sourced from reference TRBV5-1 and TRBJ2-1, is KAGVTQTPRYLIKTRGQQVTLSCSPISGHRSVSWYQQTPGQGLQFLFEYFSETQRNKGNFPGRFSGRQFSNSRSEMNVSTLELGDSALYLCASSLEVRSYNEQFFGPGTRLTVL.

The gene calls are TRBV25-1 and TRBJ2-1, with 11 bases that match TRBD1. Germline V CDR1 and CDR2: MGHDK, SYGVNS. V gave up 2 bases and J gave up 3 bases; unmatched junction bases: 6. This CDR3 contains 17 residues. CDR3 in DNA: TGTGCCAGCAGTGAAAAGGGGGGGACAGGGGGCTACAATGAGCAGTTCTTC. Translated, it gives CASSEKGGTGGYNEQFF.

The sample holds a few counts of this clonotype. J is TRBJ1-1 and V is TRBV16; D is unclear. With 6 bases removed from V and 3 bases from J, the gap between germline ends came to 8 bases. The CDR3 has 12 residues. The germline gives CDR1 KGHSY, CDR2 FQNENV. CDR3 bases: TGTGCCAGCAGAAACGTCTACACTGAAGCTTTCTTT. Translating gives CASRNVYTEAFF.

This clonotype was seen a handful of times. V is TRBV12-3 or TRBV12-4 and J is TRBJ1-3; D gene ambiguous. V gave up 2 bases and J gave up 2 bases, with 13 bases separating them. The CDR3 loop spans 16 amino acids. CDR3 DNA sequence: TGTGCCAGCAGTTTACGGAAGACGGCCCCTGGAAACACCATATATTTT. Amino acid sequence: CASSLRKTAPGNTIYF.

This clonotype was seen only a few times. This chain links TRBV30 with TRBJ1-3; no firm D call. Germline loops: CDR1 GTSNPN, CDR2 SVGIG (reference sequence). The CDR3 has 13 residues. The V and J ends lost 7 bases and 2 bases respectively, with 12 bases between them. The CDR3 coding sequence is TGTGCCTTGGAATACGCGCCTGGAAACACCATATATTTT. Translated: CALEYAPGNTIYF.